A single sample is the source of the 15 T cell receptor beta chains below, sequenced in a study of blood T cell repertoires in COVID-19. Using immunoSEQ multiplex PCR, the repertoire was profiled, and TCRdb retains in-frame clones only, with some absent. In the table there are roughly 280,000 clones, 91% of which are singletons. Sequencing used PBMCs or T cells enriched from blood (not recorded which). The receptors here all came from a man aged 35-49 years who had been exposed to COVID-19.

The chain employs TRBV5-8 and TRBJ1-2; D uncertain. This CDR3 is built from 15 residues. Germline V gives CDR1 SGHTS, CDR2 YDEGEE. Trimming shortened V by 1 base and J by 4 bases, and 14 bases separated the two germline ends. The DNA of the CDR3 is TGTGCCAGCAGCTTGCAAGGCGGCTTAGGCTATGGCTACACCTTC. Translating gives CASSLQGGLGYGYTF.

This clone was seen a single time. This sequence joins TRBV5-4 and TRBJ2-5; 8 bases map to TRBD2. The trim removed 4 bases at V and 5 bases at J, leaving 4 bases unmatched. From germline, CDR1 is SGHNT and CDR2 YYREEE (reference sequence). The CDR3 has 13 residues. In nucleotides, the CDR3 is TGTGCCAGCAGCGCGGGGGGCTGGGAGACCCAGTACTTC. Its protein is CASSAGGWETQYF.

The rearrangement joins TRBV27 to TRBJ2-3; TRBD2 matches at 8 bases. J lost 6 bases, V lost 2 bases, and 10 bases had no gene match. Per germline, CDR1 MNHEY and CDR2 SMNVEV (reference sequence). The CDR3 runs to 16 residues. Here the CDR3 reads CASSLVSSGHMDTQYF. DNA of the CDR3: TGTGCCAGCAGTTTAGTATCTAGCGGGCACATGGATACGCAGTATTTT.

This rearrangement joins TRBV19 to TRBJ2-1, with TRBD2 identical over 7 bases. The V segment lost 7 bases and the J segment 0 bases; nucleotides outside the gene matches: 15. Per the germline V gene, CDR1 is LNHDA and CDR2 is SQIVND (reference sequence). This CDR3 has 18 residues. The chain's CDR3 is CASTDTSAGSSSYNEQFF. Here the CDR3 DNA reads TGTGCCAGTACCGACACTAGCGCAGGGTCAAGCTCCTACAATGAGCAGTTCTTC.

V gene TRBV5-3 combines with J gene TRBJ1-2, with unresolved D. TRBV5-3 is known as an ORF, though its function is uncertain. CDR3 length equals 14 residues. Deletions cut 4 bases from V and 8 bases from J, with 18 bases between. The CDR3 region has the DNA TGTGCCAGAAGCCCGGACGGCGGACGGGGAGGCTACACCTTC. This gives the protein CARSPDGGRGGYTF.

As DNA, the CDR3 is TGTGCCTGGATAAAGACAGGGGTCACGAACACTGAAGCTTTCTTT. Translated: CAWIKTGVTNTEAFF. V is TRBV30 and J is TRBJ1-1, with TRBD1 matching 8 bases. Germline V gene lookup returns CDR1 GTSNPN and CDR2 SVGIG (reference sequence). This CDR3 region has 15 residues. The V and J ends lost 4 bases and 1 base, in that order; junction bases with no gene match: 8.

The CDR3 loop reads CASSQGSGELSPLHF. CDR3 DNA: TGTGCCAGCAGCCAAGGATCAGGGGAGCTTTCACCCCTCCACTTT. J is TRBJ1-6 and V is TRBV3-1 (or the pseudogene TRBV3-2); a possible D gene is TRBD1 (6 bases). This CDR3 has 15 amino acids. Germline CDR1 LGHDT, CDR2 YNNKEL (reference sequence). V was pared by 1 base and J by 9 bases, with 13 bases between.

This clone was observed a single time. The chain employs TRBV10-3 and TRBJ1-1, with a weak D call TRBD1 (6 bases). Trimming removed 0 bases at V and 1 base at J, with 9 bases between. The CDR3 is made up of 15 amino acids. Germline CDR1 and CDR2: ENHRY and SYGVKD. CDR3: CAISESDSRNTEAFF. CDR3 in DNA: TGTGCCATCAGTGAGTCGGACAGTCGGAACACTGAAGCTTTCTTT.

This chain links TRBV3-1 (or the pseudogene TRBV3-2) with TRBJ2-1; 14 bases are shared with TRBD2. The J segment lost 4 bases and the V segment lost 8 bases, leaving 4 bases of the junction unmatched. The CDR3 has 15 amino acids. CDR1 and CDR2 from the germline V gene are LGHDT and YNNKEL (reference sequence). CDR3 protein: CASGRLAGGYNEQFF. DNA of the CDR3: TGTGCCAGCGGTCGACTAGCGGGAGGGTACAATGAGCAGTTCTTC.

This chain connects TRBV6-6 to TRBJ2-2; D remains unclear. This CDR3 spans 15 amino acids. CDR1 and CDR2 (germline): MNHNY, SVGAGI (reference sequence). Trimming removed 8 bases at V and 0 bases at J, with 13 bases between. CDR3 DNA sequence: TGTGCCAGCCTTCTTCGAGGTCCGAACACCGGGGAGCTGTTTTTT. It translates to CASLLRGPNTGELFF.

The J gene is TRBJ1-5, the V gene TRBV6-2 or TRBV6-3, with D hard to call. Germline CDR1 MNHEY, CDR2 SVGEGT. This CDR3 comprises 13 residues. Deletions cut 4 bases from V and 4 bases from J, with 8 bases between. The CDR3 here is CASSWGVNQPQHF. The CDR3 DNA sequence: TGTGCCAGCAGTTGGGGAGTAAATCAGCCCCAGCATTTT.

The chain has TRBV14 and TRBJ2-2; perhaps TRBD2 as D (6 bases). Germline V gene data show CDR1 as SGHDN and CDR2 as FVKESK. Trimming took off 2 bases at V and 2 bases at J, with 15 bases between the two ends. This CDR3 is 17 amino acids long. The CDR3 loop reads CASSQRPDGLNTGELFF. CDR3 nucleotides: TGTGCCAGCAGCCAACGCCCGGACGGACTAAACACCGGGGAGCTGTTTTTT.

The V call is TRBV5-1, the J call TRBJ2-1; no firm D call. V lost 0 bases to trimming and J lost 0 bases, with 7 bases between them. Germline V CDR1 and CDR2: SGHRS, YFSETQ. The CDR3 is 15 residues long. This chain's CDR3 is CASSLDPTSYNEQFF. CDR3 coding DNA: TGCGCCAGCAGCTTGGATCCTACCTCCTACAATGAGCAGTTCTTC.

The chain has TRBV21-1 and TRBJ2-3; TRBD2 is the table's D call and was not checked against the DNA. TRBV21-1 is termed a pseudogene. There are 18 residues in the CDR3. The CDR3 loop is CASSKGATERAPTDTQYF. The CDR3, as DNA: TGTGCCAGCAGCAAAGGAGCGACGGAGCGGGCGCCTACAGATACGCAGTATTTT.

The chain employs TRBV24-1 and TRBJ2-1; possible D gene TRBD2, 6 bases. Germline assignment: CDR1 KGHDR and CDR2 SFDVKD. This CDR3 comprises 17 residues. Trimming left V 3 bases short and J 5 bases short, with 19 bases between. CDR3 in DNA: TGTGCCACCAGTGATAGACCTTCCTGGGGGGTTCACAATGAGCAGTTCTTC. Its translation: CATSDRPSWGVHNEQFF.